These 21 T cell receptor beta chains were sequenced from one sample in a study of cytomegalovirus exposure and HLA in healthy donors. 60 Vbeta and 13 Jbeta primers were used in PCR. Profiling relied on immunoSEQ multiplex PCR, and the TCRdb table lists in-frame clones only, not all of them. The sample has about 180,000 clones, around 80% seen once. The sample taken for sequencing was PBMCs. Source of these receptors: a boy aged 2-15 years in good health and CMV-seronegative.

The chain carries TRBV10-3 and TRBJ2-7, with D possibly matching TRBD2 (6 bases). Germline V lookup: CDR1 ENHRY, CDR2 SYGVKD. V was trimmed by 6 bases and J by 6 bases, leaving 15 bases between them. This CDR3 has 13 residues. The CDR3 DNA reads TGTGCCATCAGAGGTACGGGAGATCCCGAGCAGTACTTC. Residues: CAIRGTGDPEQYF.

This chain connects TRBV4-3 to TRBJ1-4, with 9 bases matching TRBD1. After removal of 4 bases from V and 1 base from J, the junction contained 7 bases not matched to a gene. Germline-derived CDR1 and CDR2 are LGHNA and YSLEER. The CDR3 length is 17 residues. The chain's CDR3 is CASSPGQGSLTNEKLFF. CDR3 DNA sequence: TGCGCCAGCAGCCCGGGACAGGGATCCCTAACTAATGAAAAACTGTTTTTT.

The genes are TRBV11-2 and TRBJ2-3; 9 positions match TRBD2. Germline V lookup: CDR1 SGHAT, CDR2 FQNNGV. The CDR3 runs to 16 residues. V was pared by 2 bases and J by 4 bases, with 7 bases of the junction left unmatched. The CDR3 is CASSLWAGGPPDTQYF. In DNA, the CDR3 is TGTGCCAGCAGCTTATGGGCGGGAGGGCCCCCAGATACGCAGTATTTT.

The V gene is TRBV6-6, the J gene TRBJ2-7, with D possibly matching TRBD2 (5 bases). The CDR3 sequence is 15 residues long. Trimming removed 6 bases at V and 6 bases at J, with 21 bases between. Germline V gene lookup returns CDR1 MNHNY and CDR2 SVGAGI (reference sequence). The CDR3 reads CASSALNWEPSEQYF. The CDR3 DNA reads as TGTGCCAGCAGCGCCTTAAATTGGGAGCCTTCCGAGCAGTACTTC.

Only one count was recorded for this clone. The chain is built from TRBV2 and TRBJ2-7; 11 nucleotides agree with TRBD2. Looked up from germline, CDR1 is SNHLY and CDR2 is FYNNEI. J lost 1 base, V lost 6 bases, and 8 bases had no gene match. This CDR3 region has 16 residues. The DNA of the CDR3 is TGTGCCAGCAGGGGGACTAGCGGATCATATTCCTACGAGCAGTACTTC. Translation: CASRGTSGSYSYEQYF.

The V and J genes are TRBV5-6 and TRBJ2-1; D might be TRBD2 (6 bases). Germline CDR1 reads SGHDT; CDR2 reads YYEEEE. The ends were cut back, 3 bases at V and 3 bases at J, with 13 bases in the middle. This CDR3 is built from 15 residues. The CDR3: CASSSPGRSYNEQFF. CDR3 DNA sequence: TGTGCCAGCAGCTCCCCAGGGAGGAGCTACAATGAGCAGTTCTTC.

For the CDR3, the DNA is TGTGCCTGGACCCACCGACAGTGGGAGACCCAGTACTTC. It encodes CAWTHRQWETQYF. The chain employs TRBV30 and TRBJ2-5; D possibly corresponds to TRBD1 (5 bases). CDR3 size: 13 residues. Germline V gene data show CDR1 as GTSNPN and CDR2 as SVGIG (reference sequence). V was cut by 4 bases and J by 5 bases, with 14 bases left in between.

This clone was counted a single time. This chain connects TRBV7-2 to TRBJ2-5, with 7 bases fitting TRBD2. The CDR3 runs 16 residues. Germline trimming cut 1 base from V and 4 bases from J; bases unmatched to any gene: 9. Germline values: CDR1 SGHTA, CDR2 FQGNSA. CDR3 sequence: CASSLGFGGGSETQYF. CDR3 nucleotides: TGTGCCAGCAGCTTAGGCTTTGGCGGGGGTTCAGAGACCCAGTACTTC.

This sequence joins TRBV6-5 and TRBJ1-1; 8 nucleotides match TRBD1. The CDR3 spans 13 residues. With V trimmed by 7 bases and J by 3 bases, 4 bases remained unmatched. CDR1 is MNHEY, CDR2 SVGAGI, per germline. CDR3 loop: CASTLDRDTEAFF. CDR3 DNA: TGTGCCAGCACCCTGGACAGGGACACTGAAGCTTTCTTT.

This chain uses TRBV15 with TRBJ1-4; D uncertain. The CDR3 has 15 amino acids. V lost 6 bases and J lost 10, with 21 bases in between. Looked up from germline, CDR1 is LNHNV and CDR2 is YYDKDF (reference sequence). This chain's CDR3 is CATSKHGETTLKLFF. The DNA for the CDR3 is TGTGCCACCAGTAAACACGGTGAGACGACTCTAAAACTGTTTTTT.

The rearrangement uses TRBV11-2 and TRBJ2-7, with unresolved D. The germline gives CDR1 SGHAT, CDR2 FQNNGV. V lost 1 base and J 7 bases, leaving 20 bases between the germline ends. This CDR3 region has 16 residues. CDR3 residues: CASSLVFEEPPSEQYV. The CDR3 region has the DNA TGTGCCAGCAGCTTAGTATTCGAGGAGCCCCCTAGTGAGCAGTACGTC.

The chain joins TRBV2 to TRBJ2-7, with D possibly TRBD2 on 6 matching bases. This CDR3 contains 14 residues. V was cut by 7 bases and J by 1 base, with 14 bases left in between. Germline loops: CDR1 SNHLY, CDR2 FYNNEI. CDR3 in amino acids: CASNTLGLSYEQYF. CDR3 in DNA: TGTGCCAGCAATACACTGGGACTTTCCTACGAGCAGTACTTC. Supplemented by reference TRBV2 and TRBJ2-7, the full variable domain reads EPEVTQTPSHQVTQMGQEVILRCVPISNHLYFYWYRQILGQKVEFLVSFYNNEISEKSEIFDDQFSVERPDGSNFTLKIRSTKLEDSAMYFCASNTLGLSYEQYFGPGTRLTVT.

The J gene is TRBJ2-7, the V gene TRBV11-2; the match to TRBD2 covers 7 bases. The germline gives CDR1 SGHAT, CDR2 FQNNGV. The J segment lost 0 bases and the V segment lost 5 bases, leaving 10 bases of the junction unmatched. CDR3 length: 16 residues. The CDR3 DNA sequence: TGTGCCAGCAGCCGGGGAGGGCTTAGGGACTCCTACGAGCAGTACGTC. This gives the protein CASSRGGLRDSYEQYV.

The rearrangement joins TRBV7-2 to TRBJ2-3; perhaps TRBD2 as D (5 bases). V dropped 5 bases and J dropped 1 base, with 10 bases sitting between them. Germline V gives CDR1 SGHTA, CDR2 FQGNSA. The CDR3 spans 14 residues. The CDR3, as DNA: TGTGCCAGCAGCCCGGCGGGCGGCACAGATACGCAGTATTTT. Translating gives CASSPAGGTDTQYF.

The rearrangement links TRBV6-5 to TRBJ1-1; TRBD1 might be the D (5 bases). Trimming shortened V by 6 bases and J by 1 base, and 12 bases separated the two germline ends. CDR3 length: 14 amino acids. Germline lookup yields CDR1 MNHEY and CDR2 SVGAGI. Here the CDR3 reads CASSGGLRNTEAFF. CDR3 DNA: TGTGCCAGCAGCGGGGGACTGCGGAACACTGAAGCTTTCTTT.

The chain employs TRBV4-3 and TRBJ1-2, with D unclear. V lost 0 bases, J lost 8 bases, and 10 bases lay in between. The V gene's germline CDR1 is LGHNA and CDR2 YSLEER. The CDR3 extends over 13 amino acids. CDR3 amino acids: CASSQESRFGYTF. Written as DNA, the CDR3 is TGCGCCAGCAGCCAAGAATCCAGATTCGGCTACACCTTC.

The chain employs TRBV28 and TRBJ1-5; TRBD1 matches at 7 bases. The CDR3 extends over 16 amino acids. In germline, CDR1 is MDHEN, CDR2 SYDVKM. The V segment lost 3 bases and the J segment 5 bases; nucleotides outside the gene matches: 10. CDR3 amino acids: CASSFGTASTDQPQHF. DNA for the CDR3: TGTGCCAGCAGTTTTGGGACAGCCAGCACCGATCAGCCCCAGCATTTT. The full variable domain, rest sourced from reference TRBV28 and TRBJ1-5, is DVKVTQSSRYLVKRTGEKVFLECVQDMDHENMFWYRQDPGLGLRLIYFSYDVKMKEKGDIPEGYSVSREKKERFSLILESASTNQTSMYLCASSFGTASTDQPQHFGDGTRLSIL.

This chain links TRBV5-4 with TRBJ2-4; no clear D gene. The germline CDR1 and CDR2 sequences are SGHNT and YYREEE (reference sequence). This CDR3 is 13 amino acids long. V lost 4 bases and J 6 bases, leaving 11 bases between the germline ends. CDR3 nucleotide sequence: TGTGCCAGCAGCCCAACAGAGAGAAACATTCAGTACTTC. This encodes CASSPTERNIQYF.

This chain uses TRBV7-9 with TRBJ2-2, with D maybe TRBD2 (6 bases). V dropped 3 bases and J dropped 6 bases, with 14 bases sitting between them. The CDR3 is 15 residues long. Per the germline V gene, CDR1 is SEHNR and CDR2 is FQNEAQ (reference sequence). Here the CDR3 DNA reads TGTGCCAGCAGCTTTCACGGCGGGGTTCCCGGGGAGCTGTTTTTT. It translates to CASSFHGGVPGELFF.

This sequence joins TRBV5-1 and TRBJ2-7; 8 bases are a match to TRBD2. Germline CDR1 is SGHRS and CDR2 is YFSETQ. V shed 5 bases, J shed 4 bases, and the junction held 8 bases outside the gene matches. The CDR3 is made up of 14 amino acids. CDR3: CASSLSGRGYEQYF. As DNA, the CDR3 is TGCGCCAGCAGTTTAAGCGGGAGAGGATACGAGCAGTACTTC.

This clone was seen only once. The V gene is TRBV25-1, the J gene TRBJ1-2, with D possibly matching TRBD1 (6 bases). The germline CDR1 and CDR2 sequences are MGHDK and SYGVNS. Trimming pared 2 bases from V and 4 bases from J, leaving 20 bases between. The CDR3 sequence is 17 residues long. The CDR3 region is CASSESLGGGGPYGYTF. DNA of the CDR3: TGTGCCAGCAGTGAAAGTTTGGGGGGAGGGGGACCCTATGGCTACACCTTC.